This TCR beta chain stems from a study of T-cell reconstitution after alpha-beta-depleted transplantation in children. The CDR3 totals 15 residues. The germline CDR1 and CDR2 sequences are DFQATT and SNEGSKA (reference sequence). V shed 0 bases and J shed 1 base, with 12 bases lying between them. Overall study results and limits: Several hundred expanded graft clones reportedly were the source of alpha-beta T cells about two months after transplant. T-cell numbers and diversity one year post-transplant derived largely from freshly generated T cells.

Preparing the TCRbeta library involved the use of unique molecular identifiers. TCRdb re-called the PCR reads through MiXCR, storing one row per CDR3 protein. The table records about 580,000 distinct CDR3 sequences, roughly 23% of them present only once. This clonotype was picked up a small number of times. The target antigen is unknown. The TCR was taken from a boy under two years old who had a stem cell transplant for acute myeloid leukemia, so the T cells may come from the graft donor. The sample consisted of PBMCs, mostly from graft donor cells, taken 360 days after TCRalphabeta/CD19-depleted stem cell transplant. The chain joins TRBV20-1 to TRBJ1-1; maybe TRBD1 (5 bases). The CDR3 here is CSARDWAGRNTEAFF. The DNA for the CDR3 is TGCAGTGCTAGAGATTGGGCAGGGAGGAACACTGAAGCTTTCTTT.